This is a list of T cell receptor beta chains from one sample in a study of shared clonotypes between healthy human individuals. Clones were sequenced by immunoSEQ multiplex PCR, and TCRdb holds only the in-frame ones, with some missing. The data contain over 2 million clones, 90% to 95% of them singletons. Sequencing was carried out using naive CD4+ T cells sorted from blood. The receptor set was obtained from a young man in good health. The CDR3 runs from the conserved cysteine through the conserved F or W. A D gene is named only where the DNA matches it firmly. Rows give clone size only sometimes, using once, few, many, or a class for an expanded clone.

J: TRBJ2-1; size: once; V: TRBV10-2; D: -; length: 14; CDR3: CASSESGHYNEQFF; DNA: TGCGCCAGCAGTGAATCGGGACACTACAATGAGCAGTTCTTC
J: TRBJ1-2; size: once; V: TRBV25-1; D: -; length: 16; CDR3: CASSERIGTSNYGYTF; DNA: TGTGCCAGCAGTGAAAGAATAGGGACGTCTAACTATGGCTACACCTTC
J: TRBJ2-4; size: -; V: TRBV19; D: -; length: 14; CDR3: CASSTGGGDVVQYF; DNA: TGTGCCAGTAGTACGGGAGGGGGCGATGTGGTACAGTACTTC
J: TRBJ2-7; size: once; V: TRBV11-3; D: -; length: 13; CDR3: CASSLEPYYEQYF; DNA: TGTGCCAGCAGCTTAGAACCCTACTACGAGCAGTACTTC
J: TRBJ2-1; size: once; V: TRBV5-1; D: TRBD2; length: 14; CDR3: CASSLQGGINEQFF; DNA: TGCGCCAGCAGTTTGCAGGGAGGGATCAATGAGCAGTTCTTC
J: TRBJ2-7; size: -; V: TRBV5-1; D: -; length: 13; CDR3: CASSPGRSYEQYF; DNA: TGCGCCAGCAGCCCAGGACGGTCCTACGAGCAGTACTTC
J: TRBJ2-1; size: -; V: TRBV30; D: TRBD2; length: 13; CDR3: CAGTSGGGNEQFF; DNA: TGTGCCGGGACTAGCGGGGGGGGAAATGAGCAGTTCTTC
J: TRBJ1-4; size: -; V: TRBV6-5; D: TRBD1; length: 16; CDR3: CASSYSIKGAGEKLFF; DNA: TGTGCCAGCAGTTACTCGATAAAGGGGGCTGGAGAAAAACTGTTTTTT
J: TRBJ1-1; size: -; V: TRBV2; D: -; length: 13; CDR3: CASLFLGNTEAFF; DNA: TGTGCCAGCCTGTTTCTGGGGAACACTGAAGCTTTCTTT
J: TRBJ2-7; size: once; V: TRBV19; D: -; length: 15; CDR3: CASSIMGLSSYEQYF; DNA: TGTGCCAGTAGTATAATGGGACTTAGCTCCTACGAGCAGTACTTC
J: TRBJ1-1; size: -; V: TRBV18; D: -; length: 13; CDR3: CASSPPGRNEAFF; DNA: TGTGCCAGCTCACCTCCGGGACGTAACGAAGCTTTCTTT
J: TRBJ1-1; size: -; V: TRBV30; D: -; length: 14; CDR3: CAWPLKVRRTEAFF; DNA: TGTGCCTGGCCTTTAAAGGTCCGTAGAACTGAAGCTTTCTTT
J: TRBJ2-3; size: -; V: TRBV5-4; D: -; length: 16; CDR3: CASSKRTQGSTDTQYF; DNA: TGTGCCAGCAGCAAAAGAACGCAGGGTAGCACAGATACGCAGTATTTT
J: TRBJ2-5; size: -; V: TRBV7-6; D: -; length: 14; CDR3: CASSLVQGKETQYF; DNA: TGTGCCAGCAGCTTAGTTCAGGGCAAAGAGACCCAGTACTTC
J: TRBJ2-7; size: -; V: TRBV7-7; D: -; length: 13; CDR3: CASSTGPSYEQYF; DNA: TGTGCTAGCAGCACCGGACCTTCCTACGAGCAGTACTTC
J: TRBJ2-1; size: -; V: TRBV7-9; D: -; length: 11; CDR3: CASSLSYEQFF; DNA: TGTGCCAGCAGCTTATCTTATGAGCAGTTCTTC
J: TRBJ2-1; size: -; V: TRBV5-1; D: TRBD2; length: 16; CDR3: CASSLGLAGSYNEQFF; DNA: TGCGCCAGCAGCTTGGGACTAGCGGGATCCTACAATGAGCAGTTCTTC
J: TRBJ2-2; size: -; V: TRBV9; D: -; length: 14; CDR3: CASSVSTSAGELFF; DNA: TGTGCCAGCAGCGTGTCTACATCCGCCGGGGAGCTGTTTTTT
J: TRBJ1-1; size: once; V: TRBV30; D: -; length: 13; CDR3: CAWEVQGNTEAFF; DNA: TGTGCCTGGGAAGTACAGGGGAACACTGAAGCTTTCTTT
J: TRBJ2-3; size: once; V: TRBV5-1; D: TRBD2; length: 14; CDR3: CASREAGGTDTQYF; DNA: TGCGCCAGCCGAGAGGCGGGAGGCACAGATACGCAGTATTTT
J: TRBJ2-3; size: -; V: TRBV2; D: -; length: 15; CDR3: CASSVRDTSTDTQYF; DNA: TGTGCCAGCAGCGTACGGGACACCTCCACAGATACGCAGTATTTT
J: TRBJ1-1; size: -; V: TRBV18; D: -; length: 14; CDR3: CASSPGQGNTEAFF; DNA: TGTGCCAGCTCCCCCGGGCAGGGGAACACTGAAGCTTTCTTT
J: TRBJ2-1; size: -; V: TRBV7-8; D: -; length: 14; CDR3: CASSLTGDRREQFF; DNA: TGTGCCAGCAGCTTGACTGGGGATAGGCGGGAGCAGTTCTTC
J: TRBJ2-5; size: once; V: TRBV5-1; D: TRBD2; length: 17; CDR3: CASSLASGGSRQETQYF; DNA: TGCGCCAGCAGCTTGGCGAGCGGGGGGAGTCGCCAAGAGACCCAGTACTTC
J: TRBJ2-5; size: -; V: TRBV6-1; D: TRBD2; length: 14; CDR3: CASSSGGSQETQYF; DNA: TGTGCCAGCAGCTCGGGCGGGAGCCAAGAGACCCAGTACTTC
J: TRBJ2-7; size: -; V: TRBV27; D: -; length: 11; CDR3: CASTSGYEQYF; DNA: TGTGCCAGCACCTCAGGCTACGAGCAGTACTTC
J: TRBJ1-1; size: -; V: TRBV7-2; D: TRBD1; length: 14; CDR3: CASSFTGTVNEAFF; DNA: TGTGCCAGCAGCTTTACCGGGACAGTAAATGAAGCTTTCTTT
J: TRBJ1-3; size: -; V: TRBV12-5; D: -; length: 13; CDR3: CGQTRSSGNTIYF; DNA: TGTGGACAGACCAGGAGCTCTGGAAACACCATATATTTT
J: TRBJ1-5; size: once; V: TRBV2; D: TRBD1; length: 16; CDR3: CASSGPGGASNQPQHF; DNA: TGTGCCAGCTCCGGGCCAGGGGGAGCAAGCAATCAGCCCCAGCATTTT
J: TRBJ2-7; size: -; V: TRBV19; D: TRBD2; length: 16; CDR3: CASSSPLAGGPHEQYF; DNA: TGTGCCAGTAGTTCTCCCTTAGCGGGAGGGCCTCACGAGCAGTACTTC
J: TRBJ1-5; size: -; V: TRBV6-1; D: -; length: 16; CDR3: CASSDVPGSHNQPQHF; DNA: TGTGCCAGCAGTGACGTCCCCGGCTCACATAATCAGCCCCAGCATTTT
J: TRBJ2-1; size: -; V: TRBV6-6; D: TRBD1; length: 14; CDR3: CASSYGTGDNEQFF; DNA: TGTGCCAGCAGTTACGGGACAGGGGACAATGAGCAGTTCTTC
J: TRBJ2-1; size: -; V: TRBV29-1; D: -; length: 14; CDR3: CSVQTGTYQDEQFF; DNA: TGCAGCGTGCAAACCGGGACCTATCAGGATGAGCAGTTCTTC
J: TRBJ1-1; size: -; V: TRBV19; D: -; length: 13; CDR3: CASSPDGYTEAFF; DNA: TGTGCCAGTAGTCCCGACGGATACACTGAAGCTTTCTTT
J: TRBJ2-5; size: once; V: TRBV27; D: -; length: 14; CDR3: CASSVTGNQETQYF; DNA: TGTGCCAGCAGTGTAACAGGGAACCAAGAGACCCAGTACTTC
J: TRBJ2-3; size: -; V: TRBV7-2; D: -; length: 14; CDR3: CASSFRKGQDTQYF; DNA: TGTGCCAGCAGCTTCCGGAAGGGCCAAGATACGCAGTATTTT
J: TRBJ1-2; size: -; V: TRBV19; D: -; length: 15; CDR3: CASRETGRRFYGYTF; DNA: TGTGCCAGTAGGGAAACAGGGAGAAGGTTCTATGGCTACACCTTC
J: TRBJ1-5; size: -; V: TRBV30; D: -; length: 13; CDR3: CAYQGQGPQPQHF; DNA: TGTGCCTATCAGGGTCAGGGTCCTCAGCCCCAGCATTTT
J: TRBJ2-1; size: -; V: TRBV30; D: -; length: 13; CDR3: CAWSSYTYNEQFF; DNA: TGTGCCTGGAGTTCTTACACCTACAATGAGCAGTTCTTC
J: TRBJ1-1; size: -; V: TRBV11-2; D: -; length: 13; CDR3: CASSLIPDTEAFF; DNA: TGTGCCAGCAGCTTAATTCCGGACACTGAAGCTTTCTTT
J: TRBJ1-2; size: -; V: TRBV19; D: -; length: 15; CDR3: CASSTDSTINYGYTF; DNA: TGTGCCAGTAGTACGGACAGCACTATTAACTATGGCTACACCTTC
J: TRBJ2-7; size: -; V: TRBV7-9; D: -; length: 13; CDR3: CASSLATQEAKYF; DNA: TGTGCCAGCAGCTTAGCCACACAGGAGGCTAAGTACTTC
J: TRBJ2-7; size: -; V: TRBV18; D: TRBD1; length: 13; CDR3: CASSRDRTYEQYF; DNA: TGTGCCAGCTCAAGGGACAGGACCTACGAGCAGTACTTC
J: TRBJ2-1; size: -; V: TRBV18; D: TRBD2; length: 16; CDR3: CASSLSRGSSYNEQFF; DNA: TGTGCCAGCTCACTTTCGCGCGGGAGCTCCTACAATGAGCAGTTCTTC
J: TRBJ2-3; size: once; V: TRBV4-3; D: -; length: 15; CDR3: CASSQDDISTDTQYF; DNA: TGCGCCAGCAGCCAAGACGACATTAGCACAGATACGCAGTATTTT
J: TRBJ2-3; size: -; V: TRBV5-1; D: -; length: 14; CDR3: CASSLGQVADTQYF; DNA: TGCGCCAGCAGCTTGGGACAGGTCGCGGATACGCAGTATTTT
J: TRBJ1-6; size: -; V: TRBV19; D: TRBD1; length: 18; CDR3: CASSPVTGGGSYNSPLHF; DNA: TGTGCCAGTAGCCCTGTGACAGGGGGCGGCTCCTATAATTCACCCCTCCACTTT
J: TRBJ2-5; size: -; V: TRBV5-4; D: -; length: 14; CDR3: CASSSGRFQETQYF; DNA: TGTGCCAGCAGCTCGGGACGGTTCCAAGAGACCCAGTACTTC
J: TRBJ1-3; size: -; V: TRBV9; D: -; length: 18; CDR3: CASSVADSDPRSGNTIYF; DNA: TGTGCCAGCAGCGTAGCTGACAGCGACCCGCGCTCTGGAAACACCATATATTTT
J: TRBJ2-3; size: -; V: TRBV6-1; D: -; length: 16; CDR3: CASSVIGPGSPDTQYF; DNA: TGTGCCAGCAGTGTAATAGGACCCGGGTCCCCAGATACGCAGTATTTT
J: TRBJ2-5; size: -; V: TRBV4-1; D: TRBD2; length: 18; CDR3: CASSQDRSSSGSKETQYF; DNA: TGCGCCAGCAGCCAAGACAGGTCGTCTAGCGGGTCCAAAGAGACCCAGTACTTC
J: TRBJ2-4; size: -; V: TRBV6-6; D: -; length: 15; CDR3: CASSRTALAKNIQYF; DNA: TGTGCCAGCAGTCGGACAGCTCTAGCCAAAAACATTCAGTACTTC
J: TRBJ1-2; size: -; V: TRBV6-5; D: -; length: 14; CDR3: CASSTHRQDYGYTF; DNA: TGTGCCAGCAGTACCCATAGGCAGGACTATGGCTACACCTTC
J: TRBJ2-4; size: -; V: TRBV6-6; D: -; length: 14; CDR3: CASSYMRQEDIQYF; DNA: TGTGCCAGCAGTTACATGAGGCAAGAAGACATTCAGTACTTC
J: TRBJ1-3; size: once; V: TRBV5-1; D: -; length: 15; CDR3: CASSLSGTSGNTIYF; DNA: TGCGCCAGCAGCTTGTCTGGAACCTCTGGAAACACCATATATTTT
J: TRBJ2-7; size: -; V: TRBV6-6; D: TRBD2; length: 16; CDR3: CASSYPSGRPLYEQYF; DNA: TGTGCCAGCAGTTACCCGAGCGGGAGACCCCTCTACGAGCAGTACTTC
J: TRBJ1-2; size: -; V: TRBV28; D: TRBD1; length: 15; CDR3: CASSSWTGGNYGYTF; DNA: TGTGCCAGCAGTTCCTGGACAGGGGGTAACTATGGCTACACCTTC
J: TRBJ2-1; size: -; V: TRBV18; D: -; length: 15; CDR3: CASSPDRFSYNEQFF; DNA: TGTGCCAGCTCGCCGGACAGATTTTCTTACAATGAGCAGTTCTTC
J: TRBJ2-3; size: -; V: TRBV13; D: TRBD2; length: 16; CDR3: CASSDTPAGDTDTQYF; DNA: TGTGCCAGCAGCGATACCCCAGCGGGAGACACAGATACGCAGTATTTT
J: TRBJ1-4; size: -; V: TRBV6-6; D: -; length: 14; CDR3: CASSYEATNEKLFF; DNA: TGTGCCAGCAGTTACGAGGCAACTAATGAAAAACTGTTTTTT